Each of the 29 T cell receptor beta chains below was sequenced from the same sample in a study of tumor-infiltrating lymphocytes in primary liver carcinoma (dated by TCRdb to about 2017). Sequenced using an Illumina HiSeq 2500. Starting from 450 to 500 ng total RNA, TCRbeta-specific cDNA was produced by reverse transcription with a constant-region primer and ProtoScript II reverse transcriptase. The TCRbeta libraries were prepared through three rounds of nested multiplex PCR following a slightly modified ARM-PCR procedure. Each of the first two PCR rounds ran for approximately 10 cycles and used multiplex TRBV1-TRBV30 forward primers together with a Cbeta reverse primer. The public reads were run again by TCRdb, first through fastp at Q25 and then through MiXCR, and only productive beta chains were kept. Rows with one shared CDR3 protein collapse into an entry with the most common genes and DNA. The sample contains around 330,000 distinct CDR3 sequences, 65% of them found a single time. The ten largest clonotypes hold 9% of the sample.

RNA from unsorted whole blood was extracted with TRIzol reagent, and germline DNA was obtained with the DNeasy Blood & Tissue kit. Sequencing input: peripheral blood. These receptors came from a man aged 35 to 55 with primary liver carcinoma and hepatitis B virus infection.

Concerning this clonotype: With a much larger clone just one base away, this may be a read error. The V call is TRBV5-4, the J call TRBJ2-7, with a possible D match to TRBD2 (5 bases). The CDR3 is made up of 14 amino acids. CDR1 and CDR2 from the germline V gene are SGHNT and YYREEE (reference sequence). CDR3 coding DNA: TGTGCCAGCAGCGAGGCGGACTGGGCCCCCGAGAAGTACTTC. It translates to CASSEADWAPEKYF.

Comments on this clonotype: This may be a read error, as it is one base from a much larger clone. Likely a read error: the CDR3 ends without its conserved phenylalanine or tryptophan. The chain combines TRBV4-1 with TRBJ2-2; either TRBD1 or TRBD2 may fit D (5 bases each). Germline values: CDR1 MGHRA, CDR2 YSYEKL. The CDR3 runs to 15 residues. CDR3 DNA: TGCGCCAGCAACCAAGTCATCCGAGGGGCCGGGGAGCTGTTTTAT. As protein: CASNQVIRGAGELFY.

Turning to this clonotype: A much larger clone is a single base away; this may be a read error. The chain carries TRBV29-1 and TRBJ1-1, with TRBD1 identical over 11 bases. From germline, CDR1 is SQVTM and CDR2 ANQGSEA. The CDR3 runs to 14 residues. CDR3 residues: CSGGQGGLNSEAFF. CDR3 nucleotides: TGCAGCGGGGGACAGGGGGGCCTGAACAGTGAAGCTTTCTTT.

This clonotype was seen many times. The chain combines TRBV5-5 with TRBJ2-3, with D unclear. The V gene's germline CDR1 is SGHKS and CDR2 YYEKEE (reference sequence). Trimming took off 5 bases at V and 0 bases at J, with 7 bases between the two ends. The CDR3 is 13 amino acids. CDR3 region: CASRSGSTDTQYF. The CDR3 DNA follows: TGTGCCAGCAGATCCGGGAGCACAGATACGCAGTATTTT.

A word on this clonotype: Being one base from a much bigger clone, this may be a read error. This chain uses TRBV6-5 with TRBJ2-3; D is unresolved. From germline, CDR1 is MNHEY and CDR2 SVGAGI. Trimming removed 1 base from V and 3 bases from J, with 11 bases in between. This CDR3 contains 15 residues. The CDR3 DNA is TGTGCCAGCAGTTACTTAGGCCTAGTGACAGATACGCAGTATTTT. Protein: CASSYLGLVTDTQYF.

Note on this clonotype: A much larger clone lies one base from this, so it may be a read error. The chain combines TRBV6-2 or TRBV6-3 with TRBJ2-3; possible D gene TRBD2, 5 bases. CDR1 is MNHEY, CDR2 SVGEGT, per germline. The CDR3 is 15 residues long. The CDR3 DNA sequence: TGTGTCAGCAGCCCGACTACTGTGGGAGCAGATACGCAGTATTTT. Amino acids: CVSSPTTVGADTQYF.

This clonotype was counted at least ten times. The chain recombines TRBV11-2 with TRBJ2-7; TRBD2 aligns across 9 bases. The germline V gene encodes CDR1 SGHAT and CDR2 FQNNGV. J gave up 0 bases and V 2 bases, and 5 bases lay outside the gene matches. The CDR3 is 16 residues long. For the CDR3, the DNA is TGTGCCAGCAGCTTAAGTACTAGCGGGCGCTCCTACGAGCAGTACTTC. It specifies CASSLSTSGRSYEQYF.

This clonotype has a count of ten or more. This rearrangement joins TRBV12-3 or TRBV12-4 to TRBJ2-7; TRBD2 aligns across 8 bases. Trimming cost V 5 bases and J 3 bases; bases outside gene matches: 9. The CDR3 is 15 residues long. This CDR3 reads CASSPRGAGNYEQYF. DNA for the CDR3: TGTGCCAGCAGTCCGCGGGGGGCAGGCAACTACGAGCAGTACTTC.

Turning to this clonotype: Sequence at one end of the junction differs from germline and may be a read error. V gene TRBV5-6 combines with J gene TRBJ1-4; no clear D. This CDR3 has 12 amino acids. Per the germline V gene, CDR1 is SGHDT and CDR2 is YYEEEE. Written as DNA, the CDR3 is TGTGCCAACAGCTCAGTCTGGGAAAAACTGTTTTTT. As protein: CANSSVWEKLFF. The entire variable domain, with the rest obtained from reference TRBV5-6 and TRBJ1-4, is as follows: DAGVTQSPTHLIKTRGQQVTLRCSPKSGHDTVSWYQQALGQGPQFIFQYYEEEERQRGNFPDRFSGHQFPNYSSELNVNALLLGDSALYLCANSSVWEKLFFGSGTQLSVL.

The rearrangement links TRBV29-1 to TRBJ1-2; D gene uncertain. The CDR3 has 14 residues. V shed 5 bases and J shed 2 bases, with 15 bases lying between them. CDR1 is SQVTM and CDR2 is ANQGSEA in the germline V gene. The CDR3 region has the DNA TGCAGCGTTTTCGTAGAGGGAAAAAACTATGGCTACACCTTC. Residues: CSVFVEGKNYGYTF. Drawing the rest from reference TRBV29-1 and TRBJ1-2, the complete variable domain is SAVISQKPSRDICQRGTSLTIQCQVDSQVTMMFWYRQQPGQSLTLIATANQGSEATYESGFVIDKFPISRPNLTFSTLTVSNMSPEDSSIYLCSVFVEGKNYGYTFGSGTRLTVV.

The chain couples TRBV10-3 to TRBJ1-2, with D maybe TRBD1 (5 bases). CDR1 is ENHRY and CDR2 is SYGVKD in the germline V gene. Trimming stripped 0 bases from V and 4 bases from J, with 9 bases between. The CDR3 is made up of 14 amino acids. As DNA, the CDR3 is TGTGCCATCAGTGAGTCGGGGGGGACCTATGGCTACACCTTC. It translates to CAISESGGTYGYTF.

As concerns this clonotype: This may be a read error: a much more frequent sequence differs by one nucleotide. The J gene is TRBJ1-1, the V gene TRBV6-1; D uncertain. This CDR3 spans 13 amino acids. The germline V gene has CDR1 MNHNS and CDR2 SASEGT. The CDR3 reads CACSLTGWAEAFF. The CDR3, as DNA: TGTGCCTGCAGTCTGACGGGGTGGGCTGAAGCTTTCTTT.

This chain connects TRBV18 to TRBJ2-3, with a possible D match to TRBD1 (6 bases). Per germline, CDR1 KGHSH and CDR2 LQKENI. This CDR3 comprises 15 residues. Trimming took off 3 bases at V and 2 bases at J, with 12 bases between the two ends. CDR3 sequence: CASSPGRDNTDTQYF. CDR3 bases: TGTGCCAGCTCACCCGGCCGGGACAACACAGATACGCAGTATTTT.

This chain connects TRBV24-1 to TRBJ2-1; D is unclear. Germline V gene data show CDR1 as KGHDR and CDR2 as SFDVKD. The CDR3 is made up of 15 amino acids. V was shortened by 10 bases and J by 0 bases, with 15 bases between the two germline ends. The CDR3 loop is CATVSRTDSYNEQFF. The CDR3 DNA reads TGTGCCACAGTGTCGAGGACGGACTCCTACAATGAGCAGTTCTTC.

Concerning this clonotype itself: The junction differs from germline at one of its ends, possibly a read error. The V gene is TRBV28, the J gene TRBJ2-7, with TRBD1 as a possible D gene (6 bases). This CDR3 has 15 residues. Germline CDR1 is MDHEN and CDR2 is SYDVKM. The CDR3 protein is CASSRQERWSHEQYF. CDR3 DNA sequence: TGTGCCAGCAGCAGACAGGAACGGTGGTCCCACGAGCAATACTTC.

The chain carries TRBV7-9 and TRBJ2-4; 9 bases fit TRBD2. The CDR3 length is 18 residues. CDR1 is SEHNR, CDR2 FQNEAQ, per germline (reference sequence). J gave up 1 base and V 6 bases, and 13 bases lay outside the gene matches. DNA of the CDR3: TGTGCCAGCAGTCCGGGACTAGCAGGACTGGGGGCCAAAAACATTCAGTACTTC. This gives the protein CASSPGLAGLGAKNIQYF.

A word on this clonotype: A junction boundary mismatches the germline segment, possibly from a read error. The chain has TRBV20-1 and TRBJ2-5; D is undetermined. The CDR3 sequence is 14 residues long. From germline, CDR1 is DFQATT and CDR2 SNEGSKA (reference sequence). The CDR3 loop is CSAVSIKYQGTQYF. DNA for the CDR3: TGCAGTGCCGTGTCAATTAAGTACCAAGGGACCCAGTACTTC.

Concerning this clonotype: This may be a read error, as it is one base from a much larger clone. The J gene is TRBJ1-1, the V gene TRBV10-2; a weak D match, TRBD1 (6 bases). The CDR3 has 16 residues. V lost 7 bases and J 10 bases, leaving 28 bases between the germline ends. From germline, CDR1 is WSHSY and CDR2 SAAADI. The CDR3 reads CASIGEGVVSPKTAFF. CDR3 in DNA: TGCGCCAGCATCGGGGAGGGGGTGGTGTCCCCCAAGACAGCTTTCTTT.

The gene calls are TRBV12-3 or TRBV12-4 and TRBJ1-1; D ambiguous. V was shortened by 0 bases and J by 3 bases, with 8 bases between the two germline ends. The CDR3 runs to 14 residues. The CDR3 sequence: CASSLAAGDTEAFF. The DNA for the CDR3 is TGTGCCAGCAGTTTAGCAGCCGGGGACACTGAAGCTTTCTTT.

This clonotype was counted a few times. A much larger clone lies a single base off, so this may be a read error. This chain connects TRBV6-5 to TRBJ1-5; TRBD1 is a possible D gene (6 bases). Trimming took 8 bases from V and 2 from J, leaving 13 bases between them. CDR1 is MNHEY, CDR2 SVGAGI, per germline. The CDR3 length is 14 residues. The CDR3 DNA sequence: TGTGCCAGCGGGGCCGCAGGGGGCAATCAGCCCCAGCATTTT. Translation: CASGAAGGNQPQHF.

With respect to this clonotype: A read error may produce the germline difference seen at one junction end. The CDR3 loop is CANSLDTEAFF. For the CDR3, the DNA is TGTGCCAACAGCTTGGACACTGAAGCTTTCTTT. This chain joins TRBV5-4 and TRBJ1-1, with unresolved D. The CDR3 spans 11 residues. Germline loops: CDR1 SGHNT, CDR2 YYREEE (reference sequence).

Notes on this clonotype: A much larger clonotype is one base distant, so this may be a read error. This chain uses TRBV10-3 with TRBJ2-3; a weak D match, TRBD2 (5 bases). V lost 0 bases, J lost 7 bases, and 17 bases lay in between. CDR3 length: 16 amino acids. The germline V gene encodes CDR1 ENHRY and CDR2 SYGVKD. As DNA, the CDR3 is TGTGCCATCAGTGAGTCGTGGATAGCGATAACATATACGCAGTATTTT. This sequence encodes CAISESWIAITYTQYF.

The V gene is TRBV6-2 or TRBV6-3, the J gene TRBJ2-3; 8 positions agree with TRBD2. Looked up from germline, CDR1 is MNHEY and CDR2 is SVGEGT. V dropped 9 bases and J dropped 10; count of bases not matched to a gene: 12. This CDR3 is built from 13 residues. CDR3 region: CASSAGTRTPQYF. CDR3 nucleotide sequence: TGTGCCAGTTCCGCTGGGACTAGAACCCCGCAGTATTTT.

With regard to this clonotype: Since a much larger clone is just one base distant, this may be a read error. This chain links TRBV6-5 with TRBJ2-1; no reliable D call. The CDR3 has 15 amino acids. V dropped 5 bases and J dropped 1 base, with 12 bases sitting between them. From germline, CDR1 is MNHEY and CDR2 SVGAGI. The CDR3 DNA follows: TGTGCCAGCAGTCCCCACCTAAGGTCCTACAATGAGCAGTTCTTC. Translating gives CASSPHLRSYNEQFF.

Remarks on this clonotype: A clone one base away is much larger, so this may be a read error. This chain uses TRBV10-3 with TRBJ2-3; the D gene is possibly TRBD2 (5 bases). The length of the CDR3 is 13 residues. From germline, CDR1 is ENHRY and CDR2 SYGVKD. The CDR3 loop reads CGIMREWADTQYF. The CDR3 DNA reads as TGTGGCATCATGAGGGAGTGGGCAGATACGCAGTATTTT.

A note on this clonotype: Possible read error: a much larger clone is one base away. As the CDR3 is not closed by the conserved phenylalanine or tryptophan, this likely results from a read error. The genes are TRBV29-1 and TRBJ1-2; 9 bases match TRBD1. V dropped 4 bases and J dropped 5; count of bases not matched to a gene: 14. The CDR3 has 16 residues. Germline V lookup: CDR1 SQVTM, CDR2 ANQGSEA. The CDR3 is CSVAPGTGPLGYGYTL. CDR3 DNA: TGCAGCGTTGCGCCCGGGACAGGGCCGCTAGGATATGGCTACACCCTC.

In its sample, this clonotype was seen a few times. The chain combines TRBV28 with TRBJ2-1; 7 nucleotides agree with TRBD2. This CDR3 comprises 15 residues. Germline CDR1 MDHEN, CDR2 SYDVKM. V lost 6 bases and J lost 4; bases outside the gene matches: 9. The CDR3 bases are TGTGCCAGCAGCCGGGCCGGGGGGTCGTACAATGAGCAGTTCTTC. It codes for CASSRAGGSYNEQFF. The complete variable domain, with remaining parts taken from reference TRBV28 and TRBJ2-1, reads DVKVTQSSRYLVKRTGEKVFLECVQDMDHENMFWYRQDPGLGLRLIYFSYDVKMKEKGDIPEGYSVSREKKERFSLILESASTNQTSMYLCASSRAGGSYNEQFFGPGTRLTVL.

With regard to this clonotype: A much larger clone lies a single base off, so this may be a read error. The V and J genes are TRBV5-1 and TRBJ2-3; tentatively, D is TRBD2 (5 bases). The CDR3 has 16 amino acids. V was pared by 4 bases and J by 1 base, with 16 bases between. CDR1 and CDR2 (germline): SGHRS, YFSETQ. For the CDR3, the DNA is TGCGCCAGCAGCAAAGGACGGGGTGGAGGCACAGATACGCAGTATTTT. Encoded protein: CASSKGRGGGTDTQYF.

With regard to this clonotype: This sequence may be a read error, since a much larger clone differs from it by one base. This chain links TRBV29-1 with TRBJ2-1; 7 positions agree with TRBD2. The CDR3 runs to 12 residues. V gave up 6 bases and J gave up 7 bases; unmatched junction bases: 6. The germline CDR1 and CDR2 sequences are SQVTM and ANQGSEA. Here the CDR3 DNA reads TGCAGCGTCATACTAGCGAGGAATGAGCAGTTCTTC. Amino acid sequence: CSVILARNEQFF.